This TCR beta chain originates from a study of cytomegalovirus exposure and HLA in healthy donors (dated by TCRdb to about 2017). Regarding the study in general: An earlier analysis of roughly 500 of the donors reported 276 Gb of sequence data and some 120 million unique TCR beta sequences from about 180 million T cells. An early release that covered several hundred HLA-typed donors contained 250 to 350 gigabases of sequencing data and about 93 million unique TCR sequences. Among the approximately 430 genotyped donors, approximately 82% belonged to the genetic ancestry cluster associated with self-reported Caucasian donors. The study aimed to test whether signatures of past pathogen exposure could be identified by cataloging public T cell receptors. Using immunosequencing, the study profiled T cell repertoires from 550 to 750 subjects and related those repertoires to cytomegalovirus serostatus. Along with the approximately 600-subject first cohort, a separate validation cohort of over 90 different subjects was used. To predict cytomegalovirus infection status, the study combined high-throughput TCR immunosequencing, statistical association of individual TCRs with disease status, and machine learning. A later analysis re-examined previously published TCR beta repertoires from hundreds of donors and added high-resolution HLA genotyping to investigate patterns of TCR occurrence. The later analysis used no new phenotypic data to find candidate immune exposures, relying instead on TCR beta sequences and their occurrence across donors. To decide whether each TCR beta V gene segment behaved as functional or pseudogenic, an earlier analysis of approximately 600 of the donors relied on high-throughput TCR beta sequencing. Donor age, sex, ethnicity and CMV serostatus were collected together with the repertoire data. In a later genetic analysis, genome-wide SNP genotypes for about 65% of the 666 donors were used, and that subset was treated as a discovery cohort. Every discovery cohort repertoire had been produced on one sequencing platform. HLA typing covered class I and class II loci at four-digit resolution. The number of typed donors differed by locus: about 620-640 for A, B, C, DRB1 and DQB1; 522 for DQA1; approximately 610 for DPA1; and approximately 450 for DPB1. Four to six DR-DQ haplotypes were handled as single units for association and clustering, since linkage in the cohort was strong. Across approximately 400 genotyped donors of the cohort, an average of 235,054 unique TCR beta nucleotide sequences per donor were sequenced, and about a sixth of those sequences were non-productive. Results and caveats for the whole study, not just this receptor: It was suggested by the authors that the approach could potentially be generalized to other disease states and immunological phenotypes. A few of the identified cytomegalovirus-associated TCR beta chains were confirmed in vitro to be specific for cytomegalovirus antigens. An earlier analysis of approximately 500 of the donors showed that most TCR beta V segments appeared in productive rearrangements either about 87% or about 30% of the time, which broadly matched IMGT annotations. According to a later genetic analysis, donors in an Asian-associated ancestry cluster had fewer N-insertions in productive TCRs than the approximately 630-donor mean. A further reported finding was that TCR beta sequences accurately predicted the HLA-A and HLA-B alleles for most subjects in the first cohort. The study listed 150 to 200 TCR beta chains as associated with cytomegalovirus. Some IMGT-functional V segments, including TRBV6-2 and TRBV6-3, could not be distinguished by the 87-base-pair reads and were therefore excluded. In a later analysis, HLA-associated TCR beta chains were found to be more clonally expanded and to have lower generation probabilities than equally common non-associated chains. A later analysis found that TCR association rates varied across HLA loci, with DRB1 alleles showing the most associated TCRs and HLA-C alleles the fewest. The cohort was sequenced for TCR beta chains only, and without alpha or paired-chain data the features that could be detected were limited. Because counts were too low, seventeen rarely observed V segments, including chromosome 9 orphons, were excluded from the earlier analysis of around 640 of the donors. For the cohort, immune exposure information was limited to CMV serostatus. According to a later analysis, most CMV-associated TCR beta chains appeared to be HLA-restricted, and the HLA associations seemed to be driven largely by CMV exposure. The classifier was reported to diagnose cytomegalovirus status with high specificity and sensitivity in both the original cohort and the validation cohort. Most TCR sequences were seen in very few donors, while some public TCRs were found in many individuals. Assigning TCR associations to individual alleles was difficult when HLA alleles, especially DR and DQ, strongly co-occurred. An association between a missense DCLRE1C variant and V-gene and J-gene trimming of TCR beta chains was found in a later genetic analysis and replicated in an independent cohort. A later analysis reported that several top co-occurrence clusters appeared linked to parvovirus B19, influenza, CMV and Epstein-Barr virus. Because HLA typing was missing for some donors at each locus, association tests included only the typed subset. Sequencing depth was assumed to be roughly uniform across donors in the presence/absence analyses, though that assumption may not hold. Specific HLA alleles were associated with 18,000 or so TCR beta sequences at a false discovery rate of 0.05 in a later analysis. A cluster of highly shared sequence variants was judged likely to be a technical artifact of the sequencing pipeline. Linkage disequilibrium might explain the correlated functional status among segregating V segments, but an unknown experimental factor could not be ruled out.

The cohort consisted of approximately 670 healthy bone marrow donors. At the time of sampling, every cohort member was nominally healthy, though immune exposures that went unrecorded were likely present. The donor was CMV seronegative and belonged to the group of 352 seronegative cohort members. A peripheral blood sample was collected from each donor, and TCR beta sequencing was performed on peripheral blood mononuclear cells. The Qiagen DNeasy Blood Extraction Kit was used to extract genomic DNA from the blood cell samples. Libraries were prepared through the immunoSEQ multiplex PCR assay. The multiplex PCR relied on a mix of 60 forward primers for TCR Vbeta segments and 13 reverse primers for TCR Jbeta segments. Amplification of the CDR3 region of rearranged TCR beta genes was performed with a multiplex PCR assay on genomic DNA. On the Illumina HiSeq System, the amplified TCR beta libraries were sequenced as 87-base-pair reads. The study's own analysis went as follows. A later analysis tallied 80 million to 95 million unique TCR beta chains across the approximately 670 repertoires, and approximately 12 million of those chains were shared by two or more donors. A nearest-neighbor algorithm error-corrected the raw reads and collapsed the reads into unique sequences, merging closely related sequences to remove PCR and sequencing errors. Alignment of CDR3 sequences to IMGT reference sequences was used to assign V, D and J gene segments. Each retained sequence needed at least a six-nucleotide match to both a V gene segment and a J gene segment. A rearrangement was called productive if the CDR3 had no stop codons and remained in frame with V and J, and every other rearrangement was called non-productive. Following IMGT convention, CDR3 was defined as the stretch from the second conserved V-encoded cysteine to the conserved J-encoded phenylalanine. In an earlier analysis of approximately 500 of the donors, sequences lacking an unambiguous match to a single V gene segment were excluded. An earlier analysis of a few hundred of the donors called V segments functional above 56.7% productive rearrangements and segregating when the between-donor standard deviation exceeded 5%. A statistical classification framework was developed to diagnose cytomegalovirus status using the catalog of TCR beta chain sequences. V and J gene assignment, in a later analysis, came from comparing TCR nucleotide sequences with IMGT/GENE-DB human TR gene sequences. In a later analysis, CDR3 sequences and most-parsimonious VDJ recombination scenarios were assigned using the TCRdist pipeline. In a later analysis, each TCR beta chain was defined by its CDR3 amino acid sequence together with its V-gene family, and reads lacking a unique V-gene family were excluded. A later analysis removed 500 to 650 highly shared, low-generation-probability nucleotide sequences to deal with suspected cross-contamination and a sequencing artifact. For each public chain, a later analysis derived a clonal expansion index from normalized ranks of inferred template counts within each repertoire. Generation probabilities in a later analysis came from a VDJ recombination model fitted to out-of-frame rearrangements, and those results were checked against IGoR. A later analysis scored TCR-TCR, TCR-HLA and TCR-CMV co-occurrence with hypergeometric tests, applying a repertoire-size bias correction to TCR pairs. False discovery rates were estimated in a later analysis by permuting HLA or CMV assignments 20 times. A later analysis grouped co-occurring TCRs with DBSCAN, adding TCRdist sequence similarity when clustering within HLA-allele-positive subsets. Repertoires with fewer than 30,000 or more than 120,000 public chains were left out of co-occurrence clustering, as were four to six repertoires with anomalous nucleotide sharing. The source is immuneACCESS, and TCRdb retained only in-frame sequences with V and J called. Part of the clones is not carried over; for the studies checked, unresolved V genes explain less than half of this, and the remainder is unexplained. V and J calls and clone size are those listed in that table; D and trimming were worked out from the DNA. The sample table includes roughly 34,000 clones. Approximately 3.5% of the sample is taken by the ten largest.

CDR1 and CDR2 are drawn from the germline V gene: MNHEY, SVGAGI. Measured from the cysteine to the phenylalanine, the CDR3 is 14 residues long. Solely the CDR3 DNA is kept, with 42 bases framed from the first base. V is pared back by 6 bases and J by 0 bases, with 11 bases lying between the germline termini. On this clone itself: No antigen is known for it.

This clonotype was obtained from a man aged 35-49 years in good health and CMV-seronegative. What was sequenced was PBMCs. The rearranged segments are TRBV6-5 and TRBJ2-5, with the D gene uncertain. In nucleotide form, the sequence is TGTGCCAGCAGGCTATCGATCTACCAAGAGACCCAGTACTTC. It specifies CASRLSIYQETQYF.